This T cell receptor beta chain was obtained from a study of OX40 agonist ivuxolimab in advanced cancers. Sequenced by immunoSEQ multiplex PCR; TCRdb stores in-frame clones only, minus some. In the table there are tens of thousands of clones, 91% of which are singletons. Germline assignment: CDR1 LGHNA and CDR2 YNFKEQ. The CDR3 extends over 15 amino acids. The J segment lost 7 bases and the V segment lost 0 bases, leaving 4 bases of the junction unmatched. The chain uses TRBV4-2 and TRBJ2-1; 9 positions agree with TRBD2. The receptor comes from an adult with an advanced solid tumor such as melanoma, head and neck, liver or kidney cancer. Here the sequenced sample was CD4+ or CD8+ T cells sorted from blood, taken in a trial of the OX40 agonist ivuxolimab. CDR3 residues: CASSQEAGGWNEQFF. DNA for the CDR3: TGTGCCAGCAGCCAAGAAGCGGGAGGTTGGAATGAGCAGTTCTTC.